This TCR beta chain was sequenced in a study of shared clonotypes between healthy human individuals (dated by TCRdb to 2018 to 2021). Notes on the research overall: The cohort included a few men and a couple of women between 18 and 49 years of age. Per donor, three plates each were used for CD4 naive and CD4 memory, two for CD8 naive, and one for CD8 memory. To estimate repertoire size and how much clonotype sharing occurs between individuals, the study deeply sequenced the blood TCR repertoires of roughly 5 healthy adults. Different laboratories and diverse techniques were used to prepare libraries and sequence TCR repertoires, to increase sequencing depth and limit assay-specific biases. Between about 0.9 and 8.9 billion PBMCs per donor were obtained by leukapheresis. Study-wide findings and limitations: Compared with non-shared clonotypes, clonotypes shared by all four sorted-subset donors had higher generation probabilities. Larger estimated clonotype richness was generally found for naive subsets than for memory subsets. The genetic and exposure-history diversity represented was limited by the small number of donors. Sampling was restricted to blood, and TCR repertoires in tissues likely differ from the TCR repertoires found in blood. About 5% of naive CD4, 3.5% of naive CD8, about 2.5% of memory CD4, and around 0.4% of memory CD8 clonotypes were shared across several donors. Incomplete sequencing was indicated by rarefaction of sorted-subset datasets, despite the large sequencing depth. Based on pairwise subsampling, the degree of clonotype sharing among donors was expected to be affected by sequencing depth.

Concerning this clone: Its binding antigen is unknown. The input lacks base qualities; no much larger clone sits a single base away.

Healthy HIV-negative adults with no recently reported acute infections or vaccinations were included as donors. Only Caucasian adults living in Nashville, Tennessee, USA were represented among the donors. CD4+ T cells were enriched by magnetic negative selection; naive cells were then positively selected on CD45RA, and the negative fraction formed the memory subset. Blood was obtained by leukapheresis, after which PBMCs were separated by Ficoll-Histopaque density gradient centrifugation and cryopreserved in liquid nitrogen vapor phase. Purity and quantity of every magnetically sorted T cell population were checked by analytical flow cytometry. Each sorted fraction had its genomic DNA isolated and then quantified by UV absorbance on a Nanodrop 2000c. Using the deep immunoSEQ assay, TCR CDR3 regions were amplified from genomic DNA by multiplex PCR. For each cell subset, the extracted genomic DNA was distributed evenly across all wells of several immunoSEQ 96-well plates, and each plate served as one replicate. For sorted subsets, around 0.2 ug of genomic DNA, equivalent to 25,000 to 35,000 T cell genomes, went into each replicate PCR. Purified libraries were measured with a Qubit 3.0 fluorometer, size-checked on a Bioanalyzer 2100, and measured again with the KAPA Library Quantification kit. Each immunoSEQ 96-well plate was sequenced on its own single-read 150-cycle Illumina NextSeq 550 flow cell. The study's processing was this. Because the immunoSEQ output held only junctional sequences and lacked quality scores, the filtering could not match the filtering applied to full-length reads. To assign V/J genes and CDR3, sequences were annotated using PyIR, a Python wrapper for IgBLAST v1.9, with IMGT germline references. Reads were removed for weak V/J assignments (E-value above 1e-6), missing CDR3, stop codons, out-of-frame junctions, or ambiguous translated residues. V3J clonotypes were defined as sequences sharing an identical inferred V gene, J gene, and CDR3 amino acid sequence. Percentage overlap between repertoires was calculated by dividing the number of shared unique clonotypes by the size of the smaller repertoire. RTK rarefaction, the Chao1 estimator, and Recon v2.1 estimates of unobserved clonotypes were used to assess repertoire richness. For all TCRbeta clonotypes obtained by the gDNA method from a handful of donors, generation probabilities were computed with OLGA. Drawn from immuneACCESS, this table holds only the in-frame rearrangements with V and J called that TCRdb kept. Clones are partly lost; checked studies trace under half to an unresolved V gene and leave the rest unexplained. V, J and clone size are those of that table, while D and trimming were read from the DNA. Recorded for this sample are some 1 million clones; about 76% of them occurred a single time. The ten most abundant clones make up 1.2% to 1.5% of the sample.

The specimen sequenced was memory CD4+ T cells sorted from blood. The cell subset or site label, read with the paper, signifies: CD45RA-negative fraction. The TCR sequence derives from a man in his late teens or twenties in good health.

The CDR3 region reads CASSPQPRTVNTEAFF. DNA sequence: TGTGCCAGCTCACCCCAGCCGAGGACAGTGAACACTGAAGCTTTCTTT. The sequence links TRBV18 to TRBJ1-1; TRBD1 could be the D gene, as 6 bases match. According to the germline V gene, CDR1 reads KGHSH and CDR2 reads LQKENI. V is clipped by 3 bases and J by 0 bases, and the sequence between their germline boundaries is 14 bases long. Spanning cysteine to phenylalanine, the CDR3 consists of 16 amino acids. The only DNA kept is the CDR3, 48 bases in frame from the first base.